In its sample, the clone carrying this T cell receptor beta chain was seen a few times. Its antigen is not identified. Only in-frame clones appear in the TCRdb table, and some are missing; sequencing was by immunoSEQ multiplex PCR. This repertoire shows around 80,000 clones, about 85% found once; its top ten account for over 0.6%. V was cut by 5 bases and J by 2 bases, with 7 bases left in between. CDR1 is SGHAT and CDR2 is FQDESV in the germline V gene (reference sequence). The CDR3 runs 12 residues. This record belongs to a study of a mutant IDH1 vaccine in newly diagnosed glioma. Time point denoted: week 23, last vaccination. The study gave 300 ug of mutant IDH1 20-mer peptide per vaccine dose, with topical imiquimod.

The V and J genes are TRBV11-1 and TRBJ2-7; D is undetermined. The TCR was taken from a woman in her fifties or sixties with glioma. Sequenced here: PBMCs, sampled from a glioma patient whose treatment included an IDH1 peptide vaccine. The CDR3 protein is CASSPGTYEQYF. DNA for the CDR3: TGTGCCAGCAGCCCTGGGACCTACGAGCAGTACTTC.